Presented here are 27 T cell receptor beta chains from one specimen sequenced in a study of cytomegalovirus exposure and HLA in healthy donors. Use of 60 Vbeta and 13 Jbeta primers characterized the PCR. Clones were sequenced by immunoSEQ multiplex PCR, and TCRdb holds only the in-frame ones, with some missing. The sample consists of 90,000 to 120,000 clones, 60% to 85% of them appearing once. The sequencing sample was made of PBMCs. These receptors were obtained from a female donor in good health and CMV-seropositive.

This rearrangement joins TRBV4-2 to TRBJ1-1; 7 bases align to TRBD1. V shed 4 bases, J shed 11 bases, and the junction held 13 bases outside the gene matches. Germline CDR1 LGHNA, CDR2 YNFKEQ. The CDR3 runs 14 residues. CDR3 sequence reads: CASSRGDSRKEAFF. The CDR3 DNA is TGTGCCAGCAGCCGGGGGGACAGTCGGAAGGAGGCTTTCTTT.

This clone was counted a single time. The chain employs TRBV2 and TRBJ2-5; D is unresolved. Germline V gene sequence: CDR1 SNHLY, CDR2 FYNNEI. The CDR3 length is 14 residues. V was clipped by 2 bases and J by 2 bases, with 9 bases between them. In DNA, the CDR3 is TGTGCCAGCAGTGAAAGTGTAGTACAAGAGACCCAGTACTTC. Encoded protein: CASSESVVQETQYF.

The chain couples TRBV6-1 to TRBJ2-5, with D perhaps matching TRBD2 (5 bases). The CDR3 sequence is 15 residues long. V was pared by 5 bases and J by 10 bases, with 23 bases between. Germline loops: CDR1 MNHNS, CDR2 SASEGT. The CDR3 nucleotides read TGTGCCAGCAGTAAGGAGGACCCCACGGTCGGGAACCAGTACTTC. This gives the protein CASSKEDPTVGNQYF.

V is TRBV23-1 and J is TRBJ1-4; D unclear. TRBV23-1 is reported as an ORF; its role is uncertain. The CDR3 sequence is 15 residues long. The V gene lost 8 bases and the J gene lost 5 bases, with 18 bases spanning the gap. The CDR3 nucleotides read TGCGCCAGCTCCCTCCGGGAGCAGGTAAATGAAAAACTGTTTTTT. It specifies CASSLREQVNEKLFF.

This chain joins TRBV6-5 and TRBJ2-3, with TRBD2 matching 10 bases. Trimming cost V 2 bases and J 5 bases; bases outside gene matches: 4. In germline, CDR1 is MNHEY, CDR2 SVGAGI. This CDR3 comprises 15 residues. The CDR3 DNA sequence: TGTGCCAGCAGTTACGAGGGACTAGCGTTAGATACGCAGTATTTT. This codes for CASSYEGLALDTQYF.

This chain uses TRBV18 with TRBJ2-5; TRBD1 is a possible D gene (5 bases). V was clipped by 4 bases and J by 1 base, with 7 bases between them. This CDR3 comprises 13 residues. The germline V gene encodes CDR1 KGHSH and CDR2 LQKENI. CDR3 nucleotides: TGTGCCAGCTCACTGGGGCTCCAAGAGACCCAGTACTTC. It specifies CASSLGLQETQYF.

The chain combines TRBV4-2 with TRBJ2-2, with TRBD1 matching over 9 bases. Trimming cost V 0 bases and J 7 bases; bases outside gene matches: 9. The CDR3 has 17 amino acids. CDR1 and CDR2 (germline): LGHNA, YNFKEQ. The CDR3 nucleotides are TGTGCCAGCAGCCAAGAACAGGGGGCGGGATTGATCGGGGAGCTGTTTTTT. Amino acids: CASSQEQGAGLIGELFF.

DNA for the CDR3: TGTGCAGTACGGACAGTGGGGACTGAAGCTTTCTTT. Translated, it gives CAVRTVGTEAFF. This rearrangement joins TRBV7-9 to TRBJ1-1; TRBD1 might be the D (6 bases). The CDR3 has 12 amino acids. Germline CDR1 is SEHNR and CDR2 is FQNEAQ (reference sequence).

V and J are TRBV5-1 and TRBJ2-1; TRBD1 might be the D (5 bases). V lost 0 bases, J lost 3 bases, and 19 bases lay in between. This CDR3 has 18 amino acids. Germline V gene data show CDR1 as SGHRS and CDR2 as YFSETQ. DNA for the CDR3: TGCGCCAGCAGCTTGGGGGGTTACAGGATCGCCTACTACAATGAGCAGTTCTTC. This gives the protein CASSLGGYRIAYYNEQFF.

The CDR3: CASSYGSGLEAFF. The CDR3 DNA reads as TGTGCCAGCAGTTACGGGTCAGGGCTAGAAGCTTTCTTT. This chain connects TRBV6-5 to TRBJ1-1, with D perhaps matching TRBD1 (5 bases). CDR1 MNHEY and CDR2 SVGAGI come from the germline V gene. Trimming took 2 bases from V and 8 from J, leaving 12 bases between them. The length of the CDR3 is 13 residues.

This clone was detected only a few times. The rearrangement joins TRBV30 to TRBJ2-5; D may be TRBD2 (6 bases). Trimming pared 0 bases from V and 2 bases from J, leaving 13 bases between. There are 15 residues in the CDR3. Germline assignment: CDR1 GTSNPN and CDR2 SVGIG (reference sequence). The DNA for the CDR3 is TGTGCCTGGAGTGTTGGCGGGGTCGGACAAGAGACCCAGTACTTC. Translated, it gives CAWSVGGVGQETQYF. The full variable domain, in which reference TRBV30 and TRBJ2-5 provide the parts outside the CDR3, is SQTIHQWPATLVQPVGSPLSLECTVEGTSNPNLYWYRQAAGRGLQLLFYSVGIGQISSEVPQNLSASRPQDRQFILSSKKLLLSDSGFYLCAWSVGGVGQETQYFGPGTRLLVL.

The sample holds a few counts of this clone. The gene calls are TRBV25-1 and TRBJ1-5, with D perhaps TRBD1 (5 bases). Germline V gene sequence: CDR1 MGHDK, CDR2 SYGVNS. The V and J ends lost 3 bases and 2 bases respectively, with 11 bases between them. The CDR3 totals 15 residues. CDR3 DNA sequence: TGTGCCAGCAGTGAGGGAGGGGTCGGCAATCAGCCCCAGCATTTT. Translation gives CASSEGGVGNQPQHF. Full variable domain (outside the CDR3, taken from reference TRBV25-1 and TRBJ1-5): EADIYQTPRYLVIGTGKKITLECSQTMGHDKMYWYQQDPGMELHLIHYSYGVNSTEKGDLSSESTVSRIRTEHFPLTLESARPSHTSQYLCASSEGGVGNQPQHFGDGTRLSIL.

V is TRBV30 and J is TRBJ1-1; a weak D match, TRBD1 (6 bases). In germline, CDR1 is GTSNPN, CDR2 SVGIG (reference sequence). The CDR3 consists of 14 residues. Trimming pared 1 base from V and 1 base from J, leaving 10 bases between. This chain's CDR3 is CAWSEWTANTEAFF. The CDR3 DNA reads as TGTGCCTGGAGTGAATGGACAGCGAACACTGAAGCTTTCTTT.

The chain has TRBV5-1 and TRBJ2-7; 10 positions match TRBD2. The CDR3 length is 16 residues. The germline V gene encodes CDR1 SGHRS and CDR2 YFSETQ. Trimming cost V 1 base and J 3 bases; bases outside gene matches: 7. The CDR3 bases are TGCGCCAGCAGCTTGTTTTCTAGCGGGAGTCTCTACGAGCAGTACTTC. Encoded protein: CASSLFSSGSLYEQYF.

The CDR3 here is CASSLTSGREYRQFF. The CDR3 coding sequence is TGTGCCAGCAGCTTGACTAGCGGGAGGGAGTATCGGCAGTTCTTC. This chain links TRBV5-4 with TRBJ2-1; the match to TRBD2 covers 13 bases. The V gene's germline CDR1 is SGHNT and CDR2 YYREEE (reference sequence). J gave up 12 bases and V 1 base, and 7 bases lay outside the gene matches. This CDR3 contains 15 residues.

The CDR3 sequence is CASSAKTVPGDEKLFF. For the CDR3, the DNA is TGCGCCAGCAGTGCGAAGACAGTACCTGGGGATGAAAAACTGTTTTTT. The rearrangement links TRBV23-1 to TRBJ1-4; D perhaps matches TRBD1 (5 bases). TRBV23-1 has ORF status, its function being uncertain. CDR3 length: 16 residues. V was shortened by 5 bases and J by 6 bases, with 19 bases between the two germline ends.

The J gene is TRBJ1-1, the V gene TRBV7-2; D is uncertain. This CDR3 has 16 amino acids. The ends were cut back, 1 base at V and 1 base at J, with 13 bases in the middle. Germline V gene data show CDR1 as SGHTA and CDR2 as FQGNSA. The CDR3 DNA follows: TGTGCCAGCAGCTTAGATCGTGCAGAGGGGAACACTGAAGCTTTCTTT. This translates into CASSLDRAEGNTEAFF. The variable domain in full, with the rest retrieved from reference TRBV7-2 and TRBJ1-1, is GAGVSQSPSNKVTEKGKDVELRCDPISGHTALYWYRQSLGQGLEFLIYFQGNSAPDKSGLPSDRFSAERTGGSVSTLTIQRTQQEDSAVYLCASSLDRAEGNTEAFFGQGTRLTVV.

The chain employs TRBV23-1 and TRBJ1-2, with D possibly TRBD1 on 6 matching bases. TRBV23-1 is identified as an open reading frame with a role that is uncertain. This CDR3 spans 16 amino acids. V was clipped by 0 bases and J by 4 bases, with 15 bases between them. The CDR3, as DNA: TGCGCCAGCAGTCAATCGTACGCAGGGGAGGGCTATGGCTACACCTTC. Amino acids: CASSQSYAGEGYGYTF.

The rearrangement links TRBV7-2 to TRBJ1-2; weak D call: TRBD1 (5 bases). Deletions cut 1 base from V and 6 bases from J, with 6 bases between. Germline CDR1 reads SGHTA; CDR2 reads FQGNSA. The CDR3 runs to 12 residues. CDR3 amino acids: CASSLDRHGYTF. As DNA, the CDR3 is TGTGCCAGCAGCTTAGACAGGCATGGCTACACCTTC.

The rearrangement links TRBV1 to TRBJ2-5; TRBD2 is the table's D call and was not checked against the DNA. TRBV1 is an annotated pseudogene. This CDR3 region has 15 residues. The CDR3 region is CTSSPTPGFQETQYF. DNA for the CDR3: TGCACCAGCAGCCCCACTCCGGGATTCCAAGAGACCCAGTACTTC.

The rearrangement joins TRBV13 to TRBJ1-1, with unresolved D. The CDR3 contains 15 residues. Between the trimmed V and J ends, which lost 4 bases and 4 bases, there was a span of 16 bases. Germline CDR1 reads PRHDT; CDR2 reads FYEKMQ (reference sequence). CDR3 sequence reads: CASSSRGYSSTEAFF. CDR3 DNA: TGTGCCAGCAGCTCCCGCGGATACTCGAGCACTGAAGCTTTCTTT.

This chain connects TRBV28 to TRBJ2-7; 7 nucleotides align to TRBD2. Germline values: CDR1 MDHEN, CDR2 SYDVKM. The CDR3 runs 15 residues. V lost 10 bases and J lost 1; bases outside the gene matches: 13. The CDR3 loop is CATTGGGTLSYEQYF. The CDR3, as DNA: TGTGCCACAACTGGGGGGGGAACCCTATCCTACGAGCAGTACTTC.

The genes are TRBV7-9 and TRBJ2-5, with no clear D. The length of the CDR3 is 11 residues. V lost 6 bases, J lost 9 bases, and 11 bases lay in between. Germline CDR1 reads SEHNR; CDR2 reads FQNEAQ (reference sequence). CDR3: CASSPARAQYF. The DNA of the CDR3 is TGTGCCAGCAGTCCCGCCCGCGCCCAGTACTTC.

Here the CDR3 DNA reads TGTGCCAGCAGCTTTAATCTAGCGGGAGGTAATAGCTACGAGCAGTACTTC. It specifies CASSFNLAGGNSYEQYF. The chain is built from TRBV5-4 and TRBJ2-7, with TRBD2 matching over 11 bases. This CDR3 spans 17 amino acids. J lost 3 bases, V lost 2 bases, and 10 bases had no gene match. CDR1 and CDR2 from the germline V gene are SGHNT and YYREEE (reference sequence).

V is TRBV6-5 and J is TRBJ1-1; possible D gene TRBD1, 5 bases. CDR1 is MNHEY, CDR2 SVGAGI, per germline. The V and J ends lost 6 bases and 4 bases respectively, with 18 bases between them. This CDR3 region has 15 residues. The CDR3 DNA follows: TGTGCCAGCAGCGGTTACCCCAGGGTGACCACTGAAGCTTTCTTT. This gives the protein CASSGYPRVTTEAFF.

This clone was recorded only once. The rearrangement joins TRBV7-9 to TRBJ2-3; 8 bases are shared with TRBD2. CDR1 and CDR2 from the germline V gene are SEHNR and FQNEAQ (reference sequence). V dropped 5 bases and J dropped 7; count of bases not matched to a gene: 11. CDR3 length: 15 residues. The CDR3 sequence: CASSPQSGSGNTQYF. CDR3 nucleotides: TGTGCCAGCAGCCCGCAGAGCGGGAGCGGGAATACGCAGTATTTT.

The sample holds one count of this clone. The chain has TRBV27 and TRBJ2-5; a weak D match, TRBD1 (6 bases). This CDR3 spans 15 amino acids. With 3 bases removed from V and 5 bases from J, the gap between germline ends came to 16 bases. Germline V gene data show CDR1 as MNHEY and CDR2 as SMNVEV (reference sequence). The CDR3, as DNA: TGTGCCAGCAGTTTCGGGACACAGGGTGGCGAGACCCAGTACTTC. It is translated as CASSFGTQGGETQYF.